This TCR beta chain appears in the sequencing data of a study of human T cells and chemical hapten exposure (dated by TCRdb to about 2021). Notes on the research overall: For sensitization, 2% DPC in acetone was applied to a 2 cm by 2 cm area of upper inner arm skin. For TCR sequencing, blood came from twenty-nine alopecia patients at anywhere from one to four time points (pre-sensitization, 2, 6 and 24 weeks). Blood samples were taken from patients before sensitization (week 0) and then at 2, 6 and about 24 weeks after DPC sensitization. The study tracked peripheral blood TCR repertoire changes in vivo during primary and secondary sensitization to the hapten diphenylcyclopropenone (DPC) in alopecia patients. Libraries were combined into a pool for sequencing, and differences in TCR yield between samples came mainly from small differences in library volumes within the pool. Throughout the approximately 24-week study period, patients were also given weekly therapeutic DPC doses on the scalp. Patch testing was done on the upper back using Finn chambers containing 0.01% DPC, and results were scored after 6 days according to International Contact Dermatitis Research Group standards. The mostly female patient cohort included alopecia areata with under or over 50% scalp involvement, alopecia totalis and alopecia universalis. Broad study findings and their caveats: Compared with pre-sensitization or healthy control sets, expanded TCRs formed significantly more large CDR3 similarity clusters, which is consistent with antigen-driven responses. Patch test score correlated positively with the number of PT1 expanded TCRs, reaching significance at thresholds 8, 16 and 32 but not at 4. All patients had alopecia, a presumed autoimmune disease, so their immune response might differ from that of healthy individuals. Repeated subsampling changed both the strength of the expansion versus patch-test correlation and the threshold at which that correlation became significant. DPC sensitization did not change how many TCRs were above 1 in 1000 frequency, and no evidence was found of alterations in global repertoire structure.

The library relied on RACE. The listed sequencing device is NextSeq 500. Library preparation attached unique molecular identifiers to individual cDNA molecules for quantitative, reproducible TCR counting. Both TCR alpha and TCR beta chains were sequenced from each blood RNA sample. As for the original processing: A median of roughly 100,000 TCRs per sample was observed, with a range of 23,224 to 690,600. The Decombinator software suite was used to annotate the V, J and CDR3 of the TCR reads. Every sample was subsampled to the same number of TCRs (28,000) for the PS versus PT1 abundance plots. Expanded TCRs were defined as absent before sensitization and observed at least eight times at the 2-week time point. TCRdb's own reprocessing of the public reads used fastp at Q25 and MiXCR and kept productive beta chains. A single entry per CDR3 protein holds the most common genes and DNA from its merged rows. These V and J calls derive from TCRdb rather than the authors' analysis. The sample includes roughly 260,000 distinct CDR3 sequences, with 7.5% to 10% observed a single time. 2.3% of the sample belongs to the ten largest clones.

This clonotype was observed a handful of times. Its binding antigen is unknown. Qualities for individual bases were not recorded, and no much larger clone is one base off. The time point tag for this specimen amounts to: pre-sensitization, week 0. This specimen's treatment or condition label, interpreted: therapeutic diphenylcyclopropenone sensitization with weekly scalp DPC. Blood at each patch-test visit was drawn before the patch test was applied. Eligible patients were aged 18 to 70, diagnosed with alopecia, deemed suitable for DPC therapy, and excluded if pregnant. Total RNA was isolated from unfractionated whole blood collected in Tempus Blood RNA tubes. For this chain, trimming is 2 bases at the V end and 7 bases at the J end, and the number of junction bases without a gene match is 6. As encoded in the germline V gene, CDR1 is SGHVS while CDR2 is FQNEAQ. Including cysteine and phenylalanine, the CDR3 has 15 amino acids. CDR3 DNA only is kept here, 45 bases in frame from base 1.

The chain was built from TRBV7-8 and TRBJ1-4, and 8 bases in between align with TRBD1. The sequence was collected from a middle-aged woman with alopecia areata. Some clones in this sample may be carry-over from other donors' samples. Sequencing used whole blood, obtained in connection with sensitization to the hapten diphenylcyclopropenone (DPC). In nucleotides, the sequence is TGTGCCAGCAGCTTATTCGGACAGGGAAGTGAAAAACTGTTTTTT. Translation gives CASSLFGQGSEKLFF.